This T cell receptor (beta chain) was found in a study of OX40 agonist ivuxolimab in advanced cancers. Study-level background: Administration of intravenous ivuxolimab to patients occurred every 2 weeks at 0.01 to 10 mg/kg. Past anti-PD-1, anti-PD-L1 or anti-CTLA-4 therapy was accepted, and 40% to 45% had received some.

TCRdb keeps only in-frame clones here, not all; method: immunoSEQ multiplex PCR. The data hold about 150,000 clones, with roughly 92% observed a single time. The V gene lost 5 bases and the J gene lost 4 bases, with 19 bases spanning the gap. CDR3 length: 16 residues. Germline V gene sequence: CDR1 SGHAT, CDR2 FQDESV (reference sequence). This receptor was taken from an adult with an advanced solid tumor such as melanoma, head and neck, liver or kidney cancer. The sequenced sample was CD4+ or CD8+ T cells sorted from blood, obtained in a trial of the OX40 agonist ivuxolimab. The chain couples TRBV11-1 to TRBJ2-3; D assignment may be TRBD1 or TRBD2 (5 bases each). CDR3 protein: CASSAQRTYVADTQYF. CDR3 bases: TGTGCCAGCAGCGCTCAGCGGACATATGTAGCAGATACGCAGTATTTT. The full variable domain, rest sourced from reference TRBV11-1 and TRBJ2-3, is EAEVAQSPRYKITEKSQAVAFWCDPISGHATLYWYRQILGQGPELLVQFQDESVVDDSQLPKDRFSAERLKGVDSTLKIQPAELGDSAMYLCASSAQRTYVADTQYFGPGTRLTVL.